This T cell receptor beta chain was sequenced in a study of blood T cell repertoires in COVID-19. Background on the study: T cells, B-cell-depleted T cells, or PBMCs supplied cDNA or gDNA.

V was trimmed by 4 bases and J by 10 bases, leaving 14 bases between them. This CDR3 is built from 14 residues. The germline gives CDR1 MNHNY, CDR2 SVGAGI (reference sequence). In the authors' workflow: Reference gene primer amplification yielded estimated nucleated cell counts. TCRdb's copy holds only in-frame clones and misses some; the assay was immunoSEQ multiplex PCR. That table gives V, J and clone size, and the DNA gave D and trimming. The sample holds 200,000 to 300,000 clones, more than 75% seen once. The chain links TRBV6-6 to TRBJ1-6; unclear D gene. This TCR was recovered from a man between 40 and 49 years old who had recovered from COVID-19. Material for sequencing was peripheral blood. CDR3 DNA sequence: TGTGCCAGCAGTTTTGGTGGAGAAGGCTCACCCCTCCACTTT. This encodes CASSFGGEGSPLHF.